These 22 T cell receptor beta chains share one sample of origin, sequenced in a study of graft-versus-host responses after intestinal transplantation. Method: immunoSEQ multiplex PCR; TCRdb's copy keeps in-frame clones and lacks some. The sample lists roughly 39,000 clones, about 95% occurring once. The antigens of these receptors remain unknown. Here the sequenced sample was unstimulated CD8+ T cells sorted from spleen or lymph node cells, taken before transplant. These receptors originate from a human donor who was the organ donor for an intestinal transplant.

The gene calls are TRBV5-6 and TRBJ2-7, with 15 bases fitting TRBD2. CDR1 is SGHDT and CDR2 is YYEEEE in the germline V gene. With 4 bases clipped from V and 5 bases from J, the junction kept 10 bases outside the gene matches. CDR3 length: 17 amino acids. This CDR3 reads CASSEGLAGGPRDEQYF. Written as DNA, the CDR3 is TGTGCCAGCAGCGAAGGACTAGCGGGGGGGCCAAGGGACGAGCAGTACTTC.

The J gene is TRBJ1-5, the V gene TRBV10-2; 9 positions match TRBD1. Germline V gene data show CDR1 as WSHSY and CDR2 as SAAADI. V trimming: 5 bases; J trimming: 0 bases; junction bases outside the gene matches: 8. CDR3 length: 17 residues. CDR3 protein: CASSYGTGRYSNQPQHF. CDR3 bases: TGCGCCAGCAGTTACGGGACAGGGCGGTATAGCAATCAGCCCCAGCATTTT.

The chain carries TRBV4-3 and TRBJ1-1; the D is unclear. CDR3 length: 14 amino acids. Trimming cost V 1 base and J 3 bases, with 9 bases left between them. CDR1 is LGHNA and CDR2 is YSLEER in the germline V gene. CDR3 in DNA: TGCGCCAGCAGCCAAGGTGGCGAGGACACTGAAGCTTTCTTT. This translates into CASSQGGEDTEAFF.

The chain recombines TRBV10-3 with TRBJ2-7, with a weak D call TRBD1 (5 bases). The ends were cut back, 4 bases at V and 3 bases at J, with 10 bases in the middle. There are 13 residues in the CDR3. Per the germline V gene, CDR1 is ENHRY and CDR2 is SYGVKD. The CDR3 DNA sequence: TGTGCCATCAGTGGTAAACAGGTCTACGAGCAGTACTTC. It encodes CAISGKQVYEQYF.

The chain is built from TRBV28 and TRBJ2-7; 10 bases map to TRBD1. CDR1 MDHEN and CDR2 SYDVKM come from the germline V gene. Unmatched junction bases numbered 6, after V lost 6 bases and J lost 4 bases. CDR3 length equals 14 residues. The CDR3 DNA reads TGTGCCAGCAGCTACGACAGGGGGCAGTACGAGCAGTACTTC. Protein product: CASSYDRGQYEQYF.

The CDR3 is CSARDNYGYTF. In DNA, the CDR3 is TGCAGTGCTAGGGACAACTATGGCTACACCTTC. The chain uses TRBV20-1 and TRBJ1-2; D not certain. The V end was cut by 3 bases, the J end by 2 bases, with 4 bases between. Germline CDR1 DFQATT, CDR2 SNEGSKA (reference sequence). The CDR3 sequence is 11 residues long.

The CDR3: CASRTSGGVNTGELFF. CDR3 DNA: TGTGCCAGCCGGACTAGCGGGGGGGTGAACACCGGGGAGCTGTTTTTT. The chain employs TRBV2 and TRBJ2-2; TRBD2 matches at 15 bases. This CDR3 has 16 amino acids. Germline V gene sequence: CDR1 SNHLY, CDR2 FYNNEI. V shed 8 bases, J shed 1 base, and the junction held 2 bases outside the gene matches.

This chain joins TRBV30 and TRBJ1-5, with no clear D. The V gene lost 3 bases and the J gene lost 3 bases, with 9 bases spanning the gap. CDR1 and CDR2 from the germline V gene are GTSNPN and SVGIG (reference sequence). The CDR3 is 13 amino acids. CDR3 residues: CAWSSHDNQPQHF. The CDR3 DNA sequence: TGTGCCTGGAGCTCACACGACAATCAGCCCCAGCATTTT.

The genes are TRBV6-5 and TRBJ2-6, with D unclear. This CDR3 region has 13 residues. The germline V gene encodes CDR1 MNHEY and CDR2 SVGAGI. The V and J ends lost 7 bases and 0 bases respectively, with 4 bases between them. The chain's CDR3 is CASTGSGANVLTF. CDR3 coding DNA: TGTGCCAGCACCGGCTCTGGGGCCAACGTCCTGACTTTC.

This clone was recorded only once. The chain links TRBV5-6 to TRBJ2-7; possibly TRBD1 for D (5 bases). This CDR3 comprises 13 residues. The V end was cut by 3 bases, the J end by 2 bases, with 9 bases between. Germline values: CDR1 SGHDT, CDR2 YYEEEE. The CDR3 spells CASSSPRAYEQYF. The CDR3 DNA follows: TGTGCCAGCAGCTCGCCCAGGGCCTACGAGCAGTACTTC.

The chain joins TRBV5-1 to TRBJ2-7; D possibly matches TRBD1 or TRBD2 (6 bases each). Germline-derived CDR1 and CDR2 are SGHRS and YFSETQ. The CDR3 extends over 16 amino acids. The V gene lost 0 bases and the J gene lost 4 bases, with 17 bases spanning the gap. DNA for the CDR3: TGCGCCAGCAGCTTGGCCCAGGTGGAGGGGGTTTACGAGCAGTACTTC. Translating gives CASSLAQVEGVYEQYF.

The rearrangement joins TRBV18 to TRBJ2-1; D may correspond to TRBD1 or TRBD2 (7 bases each). The CDR3 sequence is 17 residues long. Germline loops: CDR1 KGHSH, CDR2 LQKENI. V gave up 4 bases and J gave up 0 bases, with 16 bases separating them. DNA for the CDR3: TGTGCCAGCTCACATCAGGGGGGGTACCTCTCCTACAATGAGCAGTTCTTC. Translation gives CASSHQGGYLSYNEQFF.

V is TRBV27 and J is TRBJ2-7; D tentatively reads TRBD1 or TRBD2 (5 bases each). The germline V gene has CDR1 MNHEY and CDR2 SMNVEV (reference sequence). The CDR3 totals 13 residues. Trimming removed 6 bases from V and 3 bases from J, with 12 bases in between. The CDR3, as DNA: TGTGCCAGCAGCCCCGGGACCTTCTACGAGCAGTACTTC. This sequence encodes CASSPGTFYEQYF.

The J gene is TRBJ1-1, the V gene TRBV7-9; D gene ambiguous. Trimming removed 8 bases at V and 5 bases at J, with 9 bases between. Germline V gives CDR1 SEHNR, CDR2 FQNEAQ (reference sequence). CDR3 length: 11 residues. CDR3 nucleotides: TGTGCCAGCGTATCTTCAACTGAAGCTTTCTTT. This gives the protein CASVSSTEAFF.

This rearrangement joins TRBV27 to TRBJ1-1, with a possible D match to TRBD1 (6 bases). CDR3 length equals 13 residues. Germline V gives CDR1 MNHEY, CDR2 SMNVEV (reference sequence). The V and J ends lost 5 bases and 0 bases respectively, with 7 bases between them. This chain's CDR3 is CASSRTVNTEAFF. The CDR3 DNA reads TGTGCCAGCAGTAGGACAGTGAACACTGAAGCTTTCTTT.

This clone appeared a single time. The rearrangement joins TRBV9 to TRBJ2-7, with a possible D match to TRBD1 (5 bases). Germline loops: CDR1 SGDLS, CDR2 YYNGEE. The CDR3 length is 12 residues. Trimming shortened V by 3 bases and J by 6 bases, and 10 bases separated the two germline ends. CDR3 loop: CASSGGLGEQYF. For the CDR3, the DNA is TGTGCCAGCAGCGGGGGCCTAGGCGAGCAGTACTTC.

The genes are TRBV7-6 and TRBJ2-1; D not resolved. The CDR3 is 13 residues long. Trimming cost V 7 bases and J 5 bases, with 12 bases left between them. Per germline, CDR1 SGHVS and CDR2 FNYEAQ. The CDR3 reads CASTKDPDNEQFF. The CDR3 bases are TGTGCCAGCACCAAGGACCCCGACAATGAGCAGTTCTTC.

The V call is TRBV5-5, the J call TRBJ2-1; no reliable D call. Trimming shortened V by 0 bases and J by 3 bases, and 13 bases separated the two germline ends. The CDR3 consists of 16 residues. Germline-derived CDR1 and CDR2 are SGHKS and YYEKEE (reference sequence). DNA for the CDR3: TGTGCCAGCAGCTTGGACTACCCCAACTTCTACAATGAGCAGTTCTTC. Its protein product is CASSLDYPNFYNEQFF. Complete variable domain (other parts from reference TRBV5-5 and TRBJ2-1): DAGVTQSPTHLIKTRGQQVTLRCSPISGHKSVSWYQQVLGQGPQFIFQYYEKEERGRGNFPDRFSARQFPNYSSELNVNALLLGDSALYLCASSLDYPNFYNEQFFGPGTRLTVL.

V gene TRBV7-9 combines with J gene TRBJ2-1; 12 bases align to TRBD2. The V segment lost 4 bases and the J segment 4 bases; nucleotides outside the gene matches: 5. This CDR3 spans 16 amino acids. Germline loops: CDR1 SEHNR, CDR2 FQNEAQ (reference sequence). CDR3 DNA sequence: TGTGCCAGCAGCTCCAGGACTAGCGGGACGTACAATGAGCAGTTCTTC. Translation: CASSSRTSGTYNEQFF.

J is TRBJ1-2 and V is TRBV5-1, with 8 bases that match TRBD1. J gave up 3 bases and V 4 bases, and 14 bases lay outside the gene matches. CDR1 is SGHRS, CDR2 YFSETQ, per germline. The CDR3 contains 17 residues. The CDR3 DNA follows: TGCGCCAGCAGCCACCAGGGGGCACAACAACCAGACTATGGCTACACCTTC. The encoded protein is CASSHQGAQQPDYGYTF.

V is TRBV19 and J is TRBJ1-5, with 7 positions matching TRBD1. V shed 3 bases, J shed 7 bases, and the junction held 3 bases outside the gene matches. Per the germline V gene, CDR1 is LNHDA and CDR2 is SQIVND (reference sequence). The CDR3 has 13 amino acids. CDR3 sequence (DNA): TGTGCCAGTAGTATGCCACAGGGGCAGCCCCAGCATTTT. Its protein product is CASSMPQGQPQHF.

The rearrangement links TRBV30 to TRBJ2-6, with D perhaps TRBD2 (6 bases). The CDR3 is made up of 15 amino acids. Per germline, CDR1 GTSNPN and CDR2 SVGIG (reference sequence). V was pared by 1 base and J by 1 base, with 8 bases between. CDR3 DNA sequence: TGTGCCTGGAGTGGGAGGGGTTCTGGGGCCAACGTCCTGACTTTC. Amino acid sequence: CAWSGRGSGANVLTF.